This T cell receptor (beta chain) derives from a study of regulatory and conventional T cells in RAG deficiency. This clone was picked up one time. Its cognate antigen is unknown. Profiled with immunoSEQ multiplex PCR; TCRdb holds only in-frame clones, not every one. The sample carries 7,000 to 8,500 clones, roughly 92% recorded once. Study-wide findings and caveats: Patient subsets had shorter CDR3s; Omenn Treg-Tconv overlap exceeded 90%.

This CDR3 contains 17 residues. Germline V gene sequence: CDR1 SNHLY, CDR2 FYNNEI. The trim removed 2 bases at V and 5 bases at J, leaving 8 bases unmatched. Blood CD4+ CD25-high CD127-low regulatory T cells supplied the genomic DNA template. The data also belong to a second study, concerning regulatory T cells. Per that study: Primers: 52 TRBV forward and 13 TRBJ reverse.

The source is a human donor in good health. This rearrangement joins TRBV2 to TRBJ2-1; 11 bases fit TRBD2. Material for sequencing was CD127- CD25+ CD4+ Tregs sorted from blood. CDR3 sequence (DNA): TGTGCCAGCAGTGAATGGGCGACTAGCGGGGCAAACAATGAGCAGTTCTTC. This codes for CASSEWATSGANNEQFF.